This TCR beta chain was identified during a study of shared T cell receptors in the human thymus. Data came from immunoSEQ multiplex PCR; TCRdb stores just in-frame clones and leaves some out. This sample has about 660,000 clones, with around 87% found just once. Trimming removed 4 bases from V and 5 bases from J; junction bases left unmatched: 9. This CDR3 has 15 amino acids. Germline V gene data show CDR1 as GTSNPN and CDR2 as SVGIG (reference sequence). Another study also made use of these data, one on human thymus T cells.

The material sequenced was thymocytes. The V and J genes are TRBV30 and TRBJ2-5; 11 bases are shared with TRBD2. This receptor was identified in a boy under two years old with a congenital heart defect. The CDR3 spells CAWMPALAGGETQYF. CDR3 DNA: TGTGCCTGGATGCCCGCTTTAGCGGGAGGGGAGACCCAGTACTTC.